Included here is one T cell receptor (beta chain) sequence, with context. These data come from a study of blood T cell repertoires in COVID-19. On the study more broadly: Sources were T cells, B-cell-depleted T cells, or PBMCs; the material itself was cDNA or gDNA.

Using immunoSEQ multiplex PCR, the repertoire was profiled, and TCRdb retains in-frame clones only, with some absent. This repertoire shows about 220,000 clones, 82% found once; its top ten account for 4% to 5%. Germline V gives CDR1 LGHNT, CDR2 FRNRAP. CDR3 length: 16 amino acids. V was clipped by 1 base and J by 4 bases, with 11 bases between them. The chain has TRBV12-5 and TRBJ1-6; D gene ambiguous. The sequence was obtained from a woman aged 70-85 years with acute or convalescent COVID-19. Sequenced: peripheral blood. Here the CDR3 reads CASGLDPIQYNSPLHF. In DNA form, the CDR3 reads TGTGCTAGTGGTTTGGACCCGATCCAGTATAATTCACCCCTCCACTTT.